This TCR beta chain was retrieved from a study of cytotoxic CD8 clonotypes in ibrutinib-treated CLL. Overall study context: A median roughly twelve months of treatment, range 6 to 36, preceded the collection of response samples.

This CDR3 contains 15 residues. The trim removed 8 bases at V and 3 bases at J, leaving 11 bases unmatched. Germline-derived CDR1 and CDR2 are LNHNV and YYDKDF (reference sequence). Notes on the study in general: The public clonotypes identified were infrequent and showed contraction or stability on treatment. Clonality, elevated at ibrutinib response, dropped back toward baseline at progression.

Investigators sought sequencing depths of between 1 in 200,000 and 1 in 1 million T cells. Assay used: immunoSEQ multiplex PCR; TCRdb lists only in-frame clones, some missing. There are roughly 28,000 clones in the sample; 70% to 90% occur only once, and 6.5% to 8% lies in the top ten. About this clone: As yet, its antigen is unknown.

The sequences come from PBMCs, collected after 24 months of ibrutinib treatment. The sequence derives from a human donor with chronic lymphocytic leukemia. The V gene is TRBV15, the J gene TRBJ2-7; 9 bases are shared with TRBD1. The CDR3 loop reads CATSPGQGGLYEQYF. The CDR3 nucleotides are TGTGCCACCTCTCCGGGACAGGGTGGGCTCTACGAGCAGTACTTC.